The text below deals with one TCR beta chain. Antigen: not known. These data are taken from a study of T-cell memory formation after mild COVID-19. From 5'RACE with constant-segment primers came TCR alpha and TCR beta cDNA libraries that carried sample barcodes and UMIs. TCRdb called the 5' RACE reads again in MiXCR, with one record for every CDR3 protein. The table shows around 200,000 distinct CDR3 sequences, with 8% to 11% occurring only once. General study results and limits: Contracting CD4+ clones were located mainly in CM and EM, and CD8+ clones in EMRA. The study found balanced CD4/CD8 in clones contracting day 15 to 85 and a CD4+ lean in later expanders.

This receptor was obtained from a young man who had mild COVID-19 (a few samples of this study predate the infection). Cell type and time point are not known. Sequencing was carried out using PBMCs or a T cell subset sorted from them (not recorded which).

The CDR3 DNA reads TGCAGTGCTAGAGATCCGCGCAGCGGCTACGAGCAGTACTTC. This translates into CSARDPRSGYEQYF. The chain joins TRBV20-1 to TRBJ2-7, with D perhaps TRBD2 (5 bases). The germline CDR1 and CDR2 sequences are DFQATT and SNEGSKA (reference sequence). This CDR3 is 14 amino acids long. Trimming stripped 0 bases from V and 3 bases from J, with 12 bases between.